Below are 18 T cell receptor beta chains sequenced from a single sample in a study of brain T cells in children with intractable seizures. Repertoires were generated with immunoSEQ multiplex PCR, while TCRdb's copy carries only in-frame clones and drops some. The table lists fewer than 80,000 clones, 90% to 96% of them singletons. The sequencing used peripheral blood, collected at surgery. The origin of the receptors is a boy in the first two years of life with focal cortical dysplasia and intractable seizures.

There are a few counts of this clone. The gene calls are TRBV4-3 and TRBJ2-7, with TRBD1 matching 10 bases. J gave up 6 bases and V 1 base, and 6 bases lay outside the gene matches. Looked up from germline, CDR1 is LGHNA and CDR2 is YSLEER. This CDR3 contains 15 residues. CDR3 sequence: CASSQVGQGEGEQYF. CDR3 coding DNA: TGCGCCAGCAGCCAAGTAGGACAGGGGGAGGGCGAGCAGTACTTC.

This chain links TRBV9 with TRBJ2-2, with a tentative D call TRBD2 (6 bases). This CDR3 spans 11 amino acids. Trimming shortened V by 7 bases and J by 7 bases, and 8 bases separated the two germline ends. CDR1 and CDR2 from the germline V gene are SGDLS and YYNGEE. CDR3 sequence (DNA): TGTGCCAGCCGGGGGAACGGGGAGCTGTTTTTT. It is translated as CASRGNGELFF.

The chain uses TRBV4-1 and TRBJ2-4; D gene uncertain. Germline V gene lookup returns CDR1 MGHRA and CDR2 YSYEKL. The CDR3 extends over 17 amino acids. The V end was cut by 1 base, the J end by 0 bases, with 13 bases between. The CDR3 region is CASSQVTGPLAKNIQYF. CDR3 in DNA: TGCGCCAGCAGCCAAGTCACGGGCCCATTAGCCAAAAACATTCAGTACTTC.

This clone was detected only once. CDR3 region: CASRRDRTGGGARYNEQFF. CDR3 nucleotide sequence: TGTGCCAGCAGACGGGACAGGACGGGCGGAGGGGCACGCTACAATGAGCAGTTCTTC. V gene TRBV28 combines with J gene TRBJ2-1; TRBD1 matches at 8 bases. The V gene's germline CDR1 is MDHEN and CDR2 SYDVKM. The CDR3 length is 19 residues. The ends lost 6 bases at V and 3 bases at J; junction bases unmatched: 19.

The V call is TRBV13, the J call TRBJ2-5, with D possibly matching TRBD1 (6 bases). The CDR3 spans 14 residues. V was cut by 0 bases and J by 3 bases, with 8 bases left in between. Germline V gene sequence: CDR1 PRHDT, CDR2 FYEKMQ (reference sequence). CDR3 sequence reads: CASSLGHREETQYF. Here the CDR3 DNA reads TGTGCCAGCAGCTTAGGTCACAGGGAAGAGACCCAGTACTTC.

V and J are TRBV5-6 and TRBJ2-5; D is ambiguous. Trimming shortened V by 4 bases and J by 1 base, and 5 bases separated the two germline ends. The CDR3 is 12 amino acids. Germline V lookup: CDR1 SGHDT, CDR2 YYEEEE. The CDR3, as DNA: TGTGCCAGCAGCAAACTCCAAGAGACCCAGTACTTC. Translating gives CASSKLQETQYF.

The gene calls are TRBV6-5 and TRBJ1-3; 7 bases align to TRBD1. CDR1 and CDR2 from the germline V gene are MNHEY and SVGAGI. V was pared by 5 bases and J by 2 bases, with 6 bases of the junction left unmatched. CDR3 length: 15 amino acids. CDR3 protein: CASSPSGGTGNTIYF. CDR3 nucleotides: TGTGCCAGCAGTCCGTCAGGGGGGACTGGAAACACCATATATTTT.

CDR3 sequence reads: CATQPYLAGTYEQYF. Here the CDR3 DNA reads TGTGCCACCCAGCCGTACCTAGCGGGGACCTACGAGCAGTACTTC. The chain recombines TRBV27 with TRBJ2-7; 9 nucleotides match TRBD2. CDR1 MNHEY and CDR2 SMNVEV come from the germline V gene (reference sequence). Unmatched junction bases numbered 12, after V lost 10 bases and J lost 2 bases. The CDR3 covers 15 residues.

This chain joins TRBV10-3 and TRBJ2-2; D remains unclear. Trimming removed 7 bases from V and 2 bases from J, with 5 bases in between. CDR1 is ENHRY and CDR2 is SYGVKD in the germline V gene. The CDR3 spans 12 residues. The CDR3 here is CAINGNTGELFF. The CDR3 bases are TGTGCCATCAATGGCAACACCGGGGAGCTGTTTTTT.

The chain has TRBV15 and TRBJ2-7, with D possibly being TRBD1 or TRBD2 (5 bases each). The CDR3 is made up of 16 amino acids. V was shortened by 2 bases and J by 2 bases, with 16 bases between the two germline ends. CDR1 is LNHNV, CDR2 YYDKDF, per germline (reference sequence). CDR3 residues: CATSRPLGGTPYEQYF. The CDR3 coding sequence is TGTGCCACCAGCAGACCTCTTGGGGGAACCCCCTACGAGCAGTACTTC.

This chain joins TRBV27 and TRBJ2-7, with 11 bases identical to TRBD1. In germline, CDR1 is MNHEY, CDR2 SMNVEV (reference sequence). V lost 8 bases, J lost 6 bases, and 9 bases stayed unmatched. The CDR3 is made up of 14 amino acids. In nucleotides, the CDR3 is TGTGCCAGCGGATGGGACAGGGGGTCAAGCGAGCAGTACTTC. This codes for CASGWDRGSSEQYF.

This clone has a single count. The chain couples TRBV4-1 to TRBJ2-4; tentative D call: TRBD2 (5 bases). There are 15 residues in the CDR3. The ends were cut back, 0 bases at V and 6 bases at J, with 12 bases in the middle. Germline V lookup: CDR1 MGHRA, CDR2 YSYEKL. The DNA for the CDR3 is TGCGCCAGCAGCCAAGATGGTCGAGAGGGAAACATTCAGTACTTC. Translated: CASSQDGREGNIQYF.

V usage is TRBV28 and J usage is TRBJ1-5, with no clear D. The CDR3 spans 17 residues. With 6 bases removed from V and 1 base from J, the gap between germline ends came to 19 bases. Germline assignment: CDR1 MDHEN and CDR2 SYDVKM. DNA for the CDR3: TGTGCCAGCAGCCAAACCCGGGCCTTACGCAGCAATCAGCCCCAGCATTTT. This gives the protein CASSQTRALRSNQPQHF. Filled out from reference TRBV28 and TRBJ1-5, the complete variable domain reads DVKVTQSSRYLVKRTGEKVFLECVQDMDHENMFWYRQDPGLGLRLIYFSYDVKMKEKGDIPEGYSVSREKKERFSLILESASTNQTSMYLCASSQTRALRSNQPQHFGDGTRLSIL.

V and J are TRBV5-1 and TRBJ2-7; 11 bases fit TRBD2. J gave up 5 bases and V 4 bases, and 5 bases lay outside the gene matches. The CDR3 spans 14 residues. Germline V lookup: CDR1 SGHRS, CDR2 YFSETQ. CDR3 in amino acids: CASSNSGGADEQYF. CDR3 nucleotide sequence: TGCGCCAGCAGCAATAGCGGGGGGGCGGACGAGCAGTACTTC.

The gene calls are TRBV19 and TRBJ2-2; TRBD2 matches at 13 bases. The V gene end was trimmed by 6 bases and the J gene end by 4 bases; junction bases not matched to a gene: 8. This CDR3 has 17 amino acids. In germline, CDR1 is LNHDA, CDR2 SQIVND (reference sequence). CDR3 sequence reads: CASRRQGLAGFTGELFF. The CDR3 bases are TGTGCCAGTAGGAGACAGGGACTAGCGGGGTTCACCGGGGAGCTGTTTTTT.

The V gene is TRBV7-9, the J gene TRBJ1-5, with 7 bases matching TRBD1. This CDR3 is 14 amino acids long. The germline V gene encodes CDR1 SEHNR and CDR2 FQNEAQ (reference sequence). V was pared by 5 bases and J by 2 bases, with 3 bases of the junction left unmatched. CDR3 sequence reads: CASSRGQGNQPQHF. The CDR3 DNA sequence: TGTGCCAGCAGCCGTGGACAGGGCAATCAGCCCCAGCATTTT. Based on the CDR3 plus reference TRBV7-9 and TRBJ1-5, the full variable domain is DTGVSQNPRHKITKRGQNVTFRCDPISEHNRLYWYRQTLGQGPEFLTYFQNEAQLEKSRLLSDRFSAERPKGSFSTLEIQRTEQGDSAMYLCASSRGQGNQPQHFGDGTRLSIL.

The CDR3 coding sequence is TGTGCCACCGATAGGACAGGGGCCCTCACTGAAGCTTTCTTT. Translation gives CATDRTGALTEAFF. This chain links TRBV10-3 with TRBJ1-1, with 9 bases identical to TRBD1. CDR1 and CDR2 from the germline V gene are ENHRY and SYGVKD. The CDR3 is 14 residues long. V was clipped by 10 bases and J by 4 bases; unmatched bases: 10.

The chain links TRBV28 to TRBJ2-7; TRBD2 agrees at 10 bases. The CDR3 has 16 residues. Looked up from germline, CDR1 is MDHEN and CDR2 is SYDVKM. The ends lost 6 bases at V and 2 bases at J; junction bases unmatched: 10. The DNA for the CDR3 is TGTGCCAGCAGAAGCTTCTGGACTAGCGGAGCCTACGAGCAGTACTTC. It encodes CASRSFWTSGAYEQYF.